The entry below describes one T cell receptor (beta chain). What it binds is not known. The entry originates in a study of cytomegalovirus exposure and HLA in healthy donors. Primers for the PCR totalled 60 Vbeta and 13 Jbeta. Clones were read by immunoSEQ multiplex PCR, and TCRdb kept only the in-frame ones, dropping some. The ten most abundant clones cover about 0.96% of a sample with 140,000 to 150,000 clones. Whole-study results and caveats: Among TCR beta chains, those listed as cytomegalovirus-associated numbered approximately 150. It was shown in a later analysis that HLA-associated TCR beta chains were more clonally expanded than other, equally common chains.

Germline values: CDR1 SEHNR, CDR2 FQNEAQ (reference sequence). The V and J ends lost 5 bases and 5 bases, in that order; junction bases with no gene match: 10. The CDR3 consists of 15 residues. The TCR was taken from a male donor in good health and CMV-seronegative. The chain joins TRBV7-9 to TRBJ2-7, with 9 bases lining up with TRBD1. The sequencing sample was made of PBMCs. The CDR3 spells CASSRADRGYHEQYF. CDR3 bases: TGTGCCAGCAGCCGAGCGGACAGGGGCTACCACGAGCAGTACTTC.